This is a list of T cell receptor beta chains from one sample in a study of blood T cell repertoires in COVID-19. Profiled with immunoSEQ multiplex PCR; TCRdb holds only in-frame clones, not every one. This table holds approximately 270,000 clones, around nine tenths found once. Sequenced input: peripheral blood. The receptors here all came from a man aged 40-49 years with active or convalescent COVID-19. The CDR3 runs from the conserved cysteine through the conserved F or W. D genes are given only for firm matches. Expanded clones are given a class, and other clones once, few, many or no size at all.

>TRBD1|NA|TRBV30|TRBJ1-2
CAWSVTGTGGAHTF
TGTGCCTGGAGTGTGACCGGGACAGGGGGCGCCCACACCTTC
>NA|NA|TRBV19|TRBJ2-7
CASSITGERQSYEQYF
TGTGCCAGTAGTATAACGGGAGAGAGACAGAGTTACGAGCAGTACTTC
>NA|NA|TRBV4-1|TRBJ1-1
CASSQFRGASVNTEAFF
TGCGCCAGCAGCCAATTCCGGGGAGCCTCGGTGAACACTGAAGCTTTCTTT
>TRBD2|NA|TRBV24-1|TRBJ2-1
CATSPPGLAGYNEQFF
TGTGCCACCAGCCCCCCGGGTCTAGCGGGATACAATGAGCAGTTCTTC
>TRBD1|NA|TRBV7-9|TRBJ1-1
CASSFRTGEAFF
TGTGCCAGCAGCTTCAGGACAGGAGAAGCTTTCTTT
>TRBD1|NA|TRBV15|TRBJ1-4
CATSPRQGMGNEKLFF
TGTGCCACCAGCCCCCGACAGGGGATGGGGAATGAAAAACTGTTTTTT
>TRBD2|once|TRBV27|TRBJ2-2
CASSLWASGGTGELFF
TGTGCCAGCAGTTTATGGGCTAGCGGGGGGACCGGGGAGCTGTTTTTT
>NA|NA|TRBV4-1|TRBJ2-7
CASSQADAGYEQYF
TGCGCCAGCAGCCAAGCCGATGCGGGCTACGAGCAGTACTTC
>NA|NA|TRBV9|TRBJ1-3
CASSPEQGPGNTIYF
TGTGCCAGCAGCCCGGAACAGGGCCCTGGAAACACCATATATTTT
>NA|NA|TRBV19|TRBJ1-1
CASSPLQGATEAFF
TGTGCCAGTAGTCCCCTCCAGGGTGCGACTGAAGCTTTCTTT
>TRBD2|few|TRBV14|TRBJ2-7
CASSPGTSREQYF
TGTGCCAGCAGCCCCGGGACTAGCAGGGAGCAGTACTTC
>TRBD1|NA|TRBV2|TRBJ1-6
CASTSGDRGNSPLHF
TGTGCCAGCACCTCGGGGGACAGGGGAAATTCACCCCTCCACTTT
>NA|NA|TRBV28|TRBJ1-2
CASSLPLLEPNYGYTF
TGTGCCAGCAGTTTACCTCTACTCGAACCGAACTATGGCTACACCTTC
>NA|NA|TRBV12-3/TRBV12-4|TRBJ2-7
CASRGGGSYEQYF
TGTGCCAGCAGAGGGGGGGGTTCCTACGAGCAGTACTTC
>TRBD2|NA|TRBV4-2|TRBJ2-7
CASSQEPSASGVGEQYF
TGTGCCAGCAGCCAAGAACCGTCGGCTAGCGGGGTGGGCGAGCAGTACTTC
>NA|NA|TRBV6-1|TRBJ1-3
CASSEWNRSGNTIYF
TGTGCCAGCAGTGAGTGGAACAGGAGCGGAAACACCATATATTTT
>NA|NA|TRBV12-5|TRBJ2-3
CASGPGTSTDTQYF
TGTGCTAGTGGCCCCGGGACTAGCACAGATACGCAGTATTTT
>NA|NA|TRBV18|TRBJ1-5
CASSKTGSNQPQHF
TGTGCCAGCTCAAAAACAGGGAGCAATCAGCCCCAGCATTTT
>NA|NA|TRBV30|TRBJ2-2
CAWNQGSGGELFF
TGTGCCTGGAACCAGGGTAGTGGCGGGGAGCTGTTTTTT
>NA|few|TRBV5-1|TRBJ1-1
CASSLGGLLNTEAFF
TGCGCCAGCAGCTTGGGGGGACTCCTGAACACTGAAGCTTTCTTT
>NA|NA|TRBV5-4|TRBJ2-7
CASSSLTQAEQYF
TGTGCCAGCTCCAGCTTAACCCAGGCCGAGCAGTACTTC
>NA|NA|TRBV19|TRBJ1-4
CASRIGVSGLFF
TGTGCCAGCCGAATCGGGGTTTCGGGACTGTTTTTT
>TRBD1|NA|TRBV15|TRBJ2-1
CATSEGQGAWNEQFF
TGTGCCACCAGCGAGGGACAGGGGGCATGGAATGAGCAGTTCTTC
>TRBD1|NA|TRBV5-1|TRBJ2-5
CASSLHGQGFGETQYF
TGCGCCAGCAGCTTGCATGGACAGGGGTTCGGGGAGACCCAGTACTTC
>NA|NA|TRBV24-1|TRBJ2-3
CATSDRGDTSASTDTQYF
TGTGCCACCAGTGATAGGGGGGATACTAGCGCTAGCACAGATACGCAGTATTTT
>NA|NA|TRBV18|TRBJ2-3
CASSPPVGTDTQYF
TGTGCCAGCTCACCACCGGTCGGTACAGATACGCAGTATTTT
>NA|NA|TRBV6-6|TRBJ1-1
CASSTYGQPNTEAFF
TGTGCCAGCAGTACTTATGGACAACCGAACACTGAAGCTTTCTTT
>NA|NA|TRBV9|TRBJ1-6
CASGSQANNSPLHF
TGTGCCAGCGGCAGTCAGGCGAATAATTCACCCCTCCACTTT
>NA|NA|TRBV6-2/TRBV6-3|TRBJ2-7
CASSYPGGLYEQYF
TGTGCCAGCAGTTACCCCGGGGGTCTATACGAGCAGTACTTC
>NA|NA|TRBV9|TRBJ2-3
CASSISSSTDTQYF
TGTGCCAGCAGCATTAGCTCTAGCACAGATACGCAGTATTTT
>TRBD2|NA|TRBV25-1|TRBJ2-1
CASSLGTSGDNEQFF
TGTGCCAGCAGTCTAGGGACTAGCGGTGACAATGAGCAGTTCTTC
>NA|once|TRBV15|TRBJ1-5
CATSRVEGTRVRPQHF
TGTGCCACCAGCAGAGTGGAAGGGACACGCGTTCGGCCCCAGCATTTT
>TRBD1|NA|TRBV19|TRBJ2-7
CASSTLGQSYEQYF
TGTGCCAGTAGTACCCTGGGACAGTCCTACGAGCAGTACTTC
>NA|NA|TRBV18|TRBJ1-1
CASSWGQNTEAFF
TGTGCCAGCTCATGGGGACAGAACACTGAAGCTTTCTTT
>TRBD1|NA|TRBV7-9|TRBJ2-7
CASSLTGGYEQYF
TGTGCCAGCAGCCTAACAGGGGGCTACGAGCAGTACTTC
>TRBD1|NA|TRBV6-6|TRBJ1-2
CASSDGTGGRNGYTF
TGTGCCAGCAGTGATGGGACAGGGGGAAGGAATGGCTACACCTTC
>TRBD2|NA|TRBV9|TRBJ2-4
CASSTSLGTSGENIQYF
TGTGCCAGCAGCACCAGTCTCGGCACTAGCGGGGAAAACATTCAGTACTTC
>NA|NA|TRBV30|TRBJ1-5
CAWSVTGYQPQHF
TGTGCCTGGAGCGTAACAGGGTACCAGCCCCAGCATTTT
>NA|NA|TRBV21-1|TRBJ1-1
CASSKEGINTEAFF
TGTGCCAGCAGCAAAGAGGGGATCAACACTGAAGCTTTCTTT
>NA|NA|TRBV10-3|TRBJ1-6
CAISESIGSGANSPLHF
TGTGCCATCAGTGAGTCGATTGGGTCAGGGGCTAATTCACCCCTCCACTTT
>TRBD1|NA|TRBV12-3/TRBV12-4|TRBJ2-3
CASRETGTDTQYF
TGTGCCAGCAGAGAGACAGGGACGGATACGCAGTATTTT
>TRBD1|few|TRBV7-3|TRBJ1-2
CASSLEGTGSNYGYTF
TGTGCCAGCAGCTTAGAGGGGACAGGGTCGAACTATGGCTACACCTTC
>NA|NA|TRBV12-3/TRBV12-4|TRBJ2-5
CASTPPGQETQYF
TGTGCCAGCACCCCCCCAGGGCAGGAGACCCAGTACTTC
>NA|NA|TRBV6-5|TRBJ2-2
CASSWGVNTGELFF
TGTGCCAGCAGTTGGGGGGTGAACACCGGGGAGCTGTTTTTT
>NA|NA|TRBV9|TRBJ1-2
CASSQTGLYGYTF
TGTGCCAGCAGCCAAACAGGCCTCTATGGCTACACCTTC
>NA|NA|TRBV24-1|TRBJ2-5
CATSDPQETQYF
TGTGCCACCAGTGACCCTCAAGAGACCCAGTACTTC
>NA|NA|TRBV19|TRBJ1-1
CASSAGGGTFF
TGTGCCAGTAGCGCGGGCGGAGGAACTTTCTTT
>NA|NA|TRBV9|TRBJ1-2
CASSSGGLAGYGYTF
TGTGCCAGCAGTTCCGGGGGGCTCGCGGGCTATGGCTACACCTTC
>TRBD1|NA|TRBV2|TRBJ2-2
CASSEFEGAAGELFF
TGTGCCAGCAGTGAATTTGAGGGGGCGGCCGGGGAGCTGTTTTTT